This is a list of T cell receptor beta chains from one sample in a study of blood T cell repertoires in COVID-19. This table comes from immunoSEQ multiplex PCR, and its TCRdb copy is limited to in-frame clones, with some not included. Here the sample spans approximately 65,000 clones, 80% to 90% being singletons. The sequenced sample consisted of PBMCs or T cells enriched from blood (not recorded which). Receptor source: a woman in her forties with acute COVID-19. The CDR3 runs from the conserved cysteine through the conserved F or W. A D gene is named only where the DNA matches it firmly. Clone size is shown for a subset of rows, as once, few, many or a class of expanded clone.

j_call	clone_size	d_call	v_call	cdr3_aa	cdr3_nt
TRBJ2-3	few	NA	TRBV11-2	CASSRQNSELDTQYF	TGTGCCAGCAGCCGTCAAAACTCGGAGCTAGATACGCAGTATTTT
TRBJ1-5	NA	TRBD1	TRBV16	CASGGTGLQPQHF	TGTGCCAGCGGGGGGACAGGCCTCCAGCCCCAGCATTTT
TRBJ1-1	NA	NA	TRBV19	CASSTTMAEAFF	TGTGCCAGTAGCACAACAATGGCTGAAGCTTTCTTT
TRBJ1-1	few	NA	TRBV5-1	CASSTGNLGTEAFF	TGCGCCAGCAGCACAGGGAACTTGGGCACTGAAGCTTTCTTT
TRBJ2-2	NA	TRBD1	TRBV10-1	CASSAGTVVANTGELFF	TGCGCCAGCAGTGCCGGGACAGTGGTCGCGAACACCGGGGAGCTGTTTTTT
TRBJ1-2	NA	NA	TRBV27	CASSLTQSGGYTF	TGTGCCAGCAGTTTAACACAGTCAGGTGGCTACACCTTC
TRBJ2-7	NA	TRBD2	TRBV10-3	CAHGVAGPVYEQYF	TGTGCCCACGGGGTAGCGGGTCCTGTTTACGAGCAGTACTTC
TRBJ2-7	NA	TRBD2	TRBV11-2	CASRLSGGVQLGEQYF	TGTGCCAGCAGGTTGAGCGGGGGAGTCCAGTTAGGCGAGCAGTACTTC
TRBJ1-4	few	NA	TRBV4-2	CASSQRQATNEKLFF	TGTGCCAGCAGCCAACGACAGGCAACTAATGAAAAACTGTTTTTT
TRBJ2-3	few	TRBD2	TRBV28	CASSRLAGNTDTQYF	TGTGCCAGCAGCCGACTAGCGGGAAACACAGATACGCAGTATTTT
TRBJ1-5	NA	NA	TRBV7-2	CASSLAGGPGQPQHF	TGTGCCAGCAGCTTAGCGGGGGGGCCAGGTCAGCCCCAGCATTTT
TRBJ2-3	NA	TRBD2	TRBV2	CASRELAGGTDTQYF	TGTGCCAGCAGGGAGCTAGCGGGAGGGACAGATACGCAGTATTTT
TRBJ1-4	few	TRBD1	TRBV4-1	CASSQGQGTSNEKLFF	TGCGCCAGCAGCCAAGGACAGGGGACATCTAATGAAAAACTGTTTTTT
TRBJ2-1	NA	TRBD2	TRBV28	CASSPPGVAGEDEQFF	TGTGCCAGCAGCCCTCCCGGAGTGGCGGGAGAGGACGAGCAGTTCTTC
TRBJ2-3	NA	TRBD2	TRBV19	CASSIVGGGRPDTQYF	TGTGCCAGTAGTATAGTAGGCGGGGGACGTCCAGATACGCAGTATTTT
TRBJ2-7	NA	NA	TRBV15	CATRFGRETREQYF	TGTGCCACCAGGTTTGGCCGGGAAACGCGCGAGCAGTACTTC
TRBJ1-1	few	TRBD1	TRBV6-1	CASSESGDRGAEAFF	TGTGCCAGCAGTGAAAGCGGGGACAGGGGCGCTGAAGCTTTCTTT
TRBJ2-7	NA	NA	TRBV3-1/TRBV3-2	CASSGGSEQYF	TGTGCCAGCAGCGGGGGGAGCGAGCAGTACTTC
TRBJ2-3	NA	NA	TRBV28	CASPSRDTQYF	TGTGCCAGCCCTTCCCGGGATACGCAGTATTTT
TRBJ2-2	few	NA	TRBV5-1	CASSLATGNTGELFF	TGCGCCAGCAGCTTGGCGACAGGGAACACCGGGGAGCTGTTTTTT
TRBJ1-3	NA	NA	TRBV7-9	CASSFQGFGNTIYF	TGTGCCAGCAGCTTCCAGGGATTTGGAAACACCATATATTTT
TRBJ2-5	NA	NA	TRBV2	CASSGGQAETQYF	TGTGCCAGCAGTGGGGGGCAGGCGGAGACCCAGTACTTC
TRBJ2-1	NA	TRBD1	TRBV27	CASRTRDRVSYNEQFF	TGTGCCAGCAGGACTCGGGACAGGGTTTCCTACAATGAGCAGTTCTTC
TRBJ1-2	NA	NA	TRBV19	CASSGREGWNYGYTF	TGTGCCAGTAGCGGCAGGGAGGGATGGAACTATGGCTACACCTTC
TRBJ1-4	NA	NA	TRBV20-1	CSASAPGHLGEKLFF	TGCAGTGCTAGTGCTCCGGGACACCTTGGGGAAAAACTGTTTTTT
TRBJ2-2	NA	NA	TRBV9	CASSVDPGRPGELFF	TGTGCCAGCAGCGTAGACCCAGGGAGGCCCGGGGAGCTGTTTTTT
TRBJ1-6	once	NA	TRBV28	CASSEHRSGNSPLHF	TGTGCCAGCAGCGAACACAGGTCAGGAAATTCACCCCTCCACTTT
TRBJ2-3	NA	NA	TRBV20-1	CSAILGDTQYF	TGCAGTGCTATACTCGGAGATACGCAGTATTTT
TRBJ2-7	NA	TRBD2	TRBV7-2	CASSLGLAGRYEQYF	TGTGCCAGCAGCTTAGGTCTAGCGGGCCGCTACGAGCAGTACTTC
TRBJ2-2	NA	TRBD1	TRBV9	CASSVLTGDVAGELFF	TGTGCCAGCAGCGTTTTGACAGGGGATGTAGCCGGGGAGCTGTTTTTT
TRBJ1-3	NA	TRBD1	TRBV20-1	CSASRTGGIGNTIYF	TGCAGTGCTAGTAGGACAGGGGGCATTGGAAACACCATATATTTT
TRBJ2-2	NA	NA	TRBV10-3	CAISARGELFF	TGTGCCATCAGTGCCCGGGGGGAGCTGTTTTTT
TRBJ1-1	once	TRBD1	TRBV5-6	CASSVVGQGGPEAFF	TGTGCCAGCAGCGTAGTCGGACAGGGTGGGCCTGAAGCTTTCTTT
TRBJ1-3	NA	NA	TRBV18	CASSLGQSSGNTIYF	TGTGCCAGCTCCCTCGGACAGAGCTCTGGAAACACCATATATTTT
TRBJ1-5	NA	NA	TRBV28	CASSFRGRGNQPQHF	TGTGCCAGCAGCTTCAGGGGCAGGGGTAATCAGCCCCAGCATTTT
TRBJ2-2	NA	NA	TRBV5-1	CASSFGAGATGELFF	TGCGCCAGCAGCTTTGGAGCGGGTGCCACCGGGGAGCTGTTTTTT
TRBJ1-6	NA	NA	TRBV5-6	CASSLMQGSYNSPLHF	TGTGCCAGCAGCTTGATGCAGGGGTCATATAATTCACCCCTCCACTTT
TRBJ2-3	many	NA	TRBV7-9	CASSLVRPPTDTQYF	TGTGCCAGCAGCTTAGTCAGGCCCCCCACAGATACGCAGTATTTT
TRBJ1-6	NA	TRBD1	TRBV28	CASSLTGGYDSPLHF	TGTGCCAGCAGCCTTACAGGGGGGTACGATTCACCCCTCCACTTT
TRBJ2-2	NA	TRBD2	TRBV7-6	CASSSNPPGLGTGELFF	TGTGCCAGCAGCTCTAACCCTCCGGGACTAGGGACCGGGGAGCTGTTTTTT
TRBJ1-1	once	NA	TRBV20-1	CSAANIEAFF	TGCAGTGCCGCTAATATCGAAGCTTTCTTT
TRBJ1-2	NA	NA	TRBV7-9	CASSHRTRGGYTF	TGTGCCAGCAGCCACAGGACCAGAGGTGGCTACACCTTC
TRBJ1-3	NA	NA	TRBV28	CASSFLDIQSSGNTIYF	TGTGCCAGCAGTTTTTTGGACATTCAAAGCTCTGGAAACACCATATATTTT
TRBJ2-2	NA	NA	TRBV11-2	CASSLVSAGGTGELFF	TGTGCCAGCAGCCTGGTCTCCGCGGGTGGCACCGGGGAGCTGTTTTTT
TRBJ2-5	NA	TRBD2	TRBV19	CASSLLIGGGQTQYF	TGTGCCAGTAGCCTCCTAATTGGCGGGGGTCAGACCCAGTACTTC
TRBJ1-1	NA	NA	TRBV13	CASSWGKGMSFF	TGTGCCAGCAGCTGGGGTAAGGGGATGTCTTTCTTT
TRBJ1-1	few	NA	TRBV5-1	CASSQGHLNTEAFF	TGCGCCAGCAGCCAGGGACATCTGAACACTGAAGCTTTCTTT
TRBJ2-1	NA	NA	TRBV6-4	CASSGGYNEQFF	TGTGCCAGCAGTGGAGGGTACAATGAGCAGTTCTTC
TRBJ1-1	NA	NA	TRBV19	CASSIDRIQGNTEAFF	TGTGCCAGTAGTATAGACAGGATTCAGGGGAACACTGAAGCTTTCTTT
TRBJ2-2	once	TRBD2	TRBV19	CASTLPSGRETGELFF	TGTGCCAGTACCCTTCCTAGCGGGAGAGAGACCGGGGAGCTGTTTTTT
TRBJ1-1	few	NA	TRBV2	CASSEAGGLTVNTEAFF	TGTGCCAGCAGTGAAGCGGGGGGGTTGACAGTGAACACTGAAGCTTTCTTT
TRBJ1-2	NA	TRBD1	TRBV5-1	CASSFGTGAAPNYGYTF	TGCGCCAGCAGCTTCGGGACAGGGGCCGCACCCAACTATGGCTACACCTTC
TRBJ1-5	NA	NA	TRBV24-1	CATSDVYSNQPQHF	TGTGCCACCAGTGACGTGTATAGCAATCAGCCCCAGCATTTT
TRBJ1-2	NA	NA	TRBV18	CASSLVSEKNYGYTF	TGTGCCAGCTCACTCGTCTCGGAGAAGAACTATGGCTACACCTTC